A single sample is the source of the 13 T cell receptor beta chains below, sequenced in a study of shared clonotypes between healthy human individuals. Naive CD8 cells, CD45RO-negative and positively selected for CCR7, excluded terminally differentiated effector memory CD45RA+ cells. The method was immunoSEQ multiplex PCR; TCRdb's version includes in-frame clones alone and lacks a portion of them. Of about 580,000 clones in the sample, about 98% were seen once. Sequencing was performed on naive CD8+ T cells sorted from blood. The receptors originated from a man aged 30-40 years in good health.

V and J are TRBV11-2 and TRBJ2-7, with D unresolved. CDR1 is SGHAT, CDR2 FQNNGV, per germline. V dropped 0 bases and J dropped 6 bases, with 9 bases sitting between them. The CDR3 extends over 13 amino acids. CDR3 nucleotide sequence: TGTGCCAGCAGCTTAGAAGCGCCTAGCGAGCAGTACTTC. This gives the protein CASSLEAPSEQYF.

This clone appeared a single time. V gene TRBV14 combines with J gene TRBJ2-7; no firm D call. V lost 0 bases and J 12 bases, leaving 12 bases between the germline ends. The CDR3 contains 12 residues. The V gene's germline CDR1 is SGHDN and CDR2 FVKESK. CDR3: CASSQDRSTLYF. CDR3 DNA sequence: TGTGCCAGCAGCCAAGATCGGTCAACGCTGTACTTC.

CDR3 loop: CASSPRPFEQYF. The CDR3 DNA is TGTGCCAGCAGCCCCCGTCCCTTCGAGCAGTACTTC. The V and J genes are TRBV7-6 and TRBJ2-7, with D unclear. Germline-derived CDR1 and CDR2 are SGHVS and FNYEAQ. The V end lost 5 bases, the J end lost 6 bases, and 11 bases lay between the germline ends. There are 12 residues in the CDR3.

This chain uses TRBV12-2 with TRBJ2-2; TRBD2, as called in the table, went unchecked against the DNA. TRBV12-2 counts as a pseudogene. CDR3 size: 17 residues. For the CDR3, the DNA is TGTGCAAGTCGCTTAGGCCGAGCGGGAGAAAACACCGGGGAGCTGTTTTTT. It translates to CASRLGRAGENTGELFF.

The chain employs TRBV7-6 and TRBJ1-1; tentative D call: TRBD1 (6 bases). The germline V and J ends were trimmed by 2 bases and 3 bases, with 19 bases remaining between them. The CDR3 is 17 residues long. Germline CDR1 is SGHVS and CDR2 is FNYEAQ. Here the CDR3 DNA reads TGTGCCAGCAGCTTAAGCCGGGACACCCAAGGAGACACTGAAGCTTTCTTT. Translated: CASSLSRDTQGDTEAFF.

The chain is built from TRBV2 and TRBJ1-2; no definite D call. The germline V and J ends were trimmed by 1 base and 10 bases, with 7 bases remaining between them. CDR1 is SNHLY, CDR2 FYNNEI, per germline. The length of the CDR3 is 11 residues. The CDR3 reads CASSEVGDYTF. CDR3 bases: TGTGCCAGCAGTGAAGTCGGGGACTACACCTTC.

The chain recombines TRBV10-3 with TRBJ2-1; 11 nucleotides agree with TRBD2. Germline trimming cut 3 bases from V and 4 bases from J; bases unmatched to any gene: 5. This CDR3 comprises 16 residues. The V gene's germline CDR1 is ENHRY and CDR2 SYGVKD. The CDR3, as DNA: TGTGCCATCAGTGACCCCGGGACTAGCGGATACAATGAGCAGTTCTTC. It encodes CAISDPGTSGYNEQFF.

The chain couples TRBV5-1 to TRBJ2-7, with D unresolved. The germline V gene has CDR1 SGHRS and CDR2 YFSETQ. The CDR3 totals 13 residues. The germline V and J ends were trimmed by 0 bases and 2 bases, with 6 bases remaining between them. The CDR3 bases are TGCGCCAGCAGCTTGGAGGTAGCCTACGAGCAGTACTTC. Its protein product is CASSLEVAYEQYF.

In the case of this clone: The junction differs from germline at one of its ends, possibly a read error. The V call is TRBV7-7, the J call TRBJ2-7; a weak D match, TRBD2 (5 bases). The V gene's germline CDR1 is SSHAT and CDR2 FNYEAQ (reference sequence). The CDR3 has 16 amino acids. CDR3 sequence (DNA): TGTGCTAGCAGCTTAGAGCCGCTAGCCCCTCTGAACGAGCAGTACTTC. It codes for CASSLEPLAPLNEQYF.

The genes are TRBV6-1 and TRBJ1-1; D is uncertain. CDR1 is MNHNS and CDR2 is SASEGT in the germline V gene. CDR3 size: 16 residues. V gave up 2 bases and J gave up 0 bases, with 13 bases separating them. The CDR3 DNA follows: TGTGCCAGCAGTGAATCGGGTGACGGGATGAACACTGAAGCTTTCTTT. Translation gives CASSESGDGMNTEAFF.

This clone was counted once. The rearrangement uses TRBV7-9 and TRBJ2-1; 11 bases match TRBD2. CDR1 SEHNR and CDR2 FQNEAQ come from the germline V gene (reference sequence). The CDR3 has 16 amino acids. Trimming cost V 4 bases and J 15 bases; bases outside gene matches: 17. The chain's CDR3 is CASSSTSGIITVRRFF. CDR3 DNA sequence: TGTGCCAGCAGCTCGACTAGCGGGATAATCACGGTTCGACGGTTCTTC.

This chain connects TRBV29-1 to TRBJ2-1, with 14 positions matching TRBD2. The CDR3 is 13 amino acids. Germline lookup yields CDR1 SQVTM and CDR2 ANQGSEA. Unmatched junction bases numbered 3, after V lost 6 bases and J lost 8 bases. DNA for the CDR3: TGCAGCGTCGGGACTAGCGGGAGCCATGAGCAGTTCTTC. It yields the protein CSVGTSGSHEQFF.

The chain links TRBV9 to TRBJ2-1, with D perhaps being TRBD1 or TRBD2 (6 bases each). V was clipped by 5 bases and J by 8 bases, with 11 bases between them. Per the germline V gene, CDR1 is SGDLS and CDR2 is YYNGEE. There are 12 residues in the CDR3. The CDR3 loop reads CASSSGGHEQFF. The DNA for the CDR3 is TGTGCCAGCAGTTCCGGGGGCCATGAGCAGTTCTTC.